The rows below give T cell receptor beta chains drawn from one sample of a study of CD4 T cells in relation to SARS-CoV-2 and coronaviruses. The data were produced by immunoSEQ multiplex PCR, yet TCRdb's version contains in-frame clones alone and is incomplete. This sample has tens of thousands of clones; about four fifths occur once, and the top ten carry approximately 15%. These receptors' targets are unknown. Sequenced material: CD4+ T cells from PBMCs, cultured in vitro. The receptor source for this set is a human donor in good health. Both conserved end residues are part of each CDR3. The D gene is left open where the match is weak. Size is omitted from some rows. Given values are once, few, many or a class for expanded clones.

CDR3	DNA	V	length	J	D	size
CASSLEGDLSGNTIYF	TGCGCCAGCAGCCTGGAGGGGGACCTCTCTGGAAACACCATATATTTT	TRBV4-1	16	TRBJ1-3	.	.
CASSRDSDQPQHF	TGCGCCAGCAGCCGGGACAGTGATCAGCCCCAGCATTTT	TRBV5-1	13	TRBJ1-5	TRBD1	once
CASSEGRVPQYNEQFF	TGTGCCAGCAGTGAGGGGCGGGTACCACAATACAATGAGCAGTTCTTC	TRBV6-1	16	TRBJ2-1	.	.
CASSRDNTEAFF	TGTGCCAGCAGCCGGGACAACACTGAAGCTTTCTTT	TRBV5-4	12	TRBJ1-1	.	.
CASSNSTTDKLYGYTF	TGTGCCAGCAGCAACTCAACAACGGACAAGCTCTATGGCTACACCTTC	TRBV7-9	16	TRBJ1-2	.	.
CASSSILRLAGGYEQYF	TGTGCCAGCAGCTCCATATTAAGACTAGCGGGAGGTTACGAGCAGTACTTC	TRBV11-2	17	TRBJ2-7	TRBD2	once
CSASAQGAKPQHF	TGCAGTGCTAGTGCCCAGGGGGCGAAGCCCCAGCATTTT	TRBV20-1	13	TRBJ1-5	TRBD1	.
CASSLQIGDTEAFF	TGTGCCAGCAGCCTCCAAATCGGGGACACTGAAGCTTTCTTT	TRBV9	14	TRBJ1-1	.	.
CASSLGLGRKLFF	TGTGCCAGCAGCTTGGGTCTAGGCAGAAAACTGTTTTTT	TRBV5-4	13	TRBJ1-4	.	.
CASPGSQGFIGNQPQHF	TGTGCCAGCCCCGGGTCTCAGGGGTTTATAGGCAATCAGCCCCAGCATTTT	TRBV12-1	17	TRBJ1-5	.	few
CATKGLANTEAFF	TGTGCCACCAAGGGACTGGCGAACACTGAAGCTTTCTTT	TRBV25-1	13	TRBJ1-1	.	.
CASMDSRRGGNQPQHF	TGTGCCAGCATGGACAGTCGCCGAGGGGGCAATCAGCCCCAGCATTTT	TRBV19	16	TRBJ1-5	.	once
CASSLSGTGDGYTF	TGTGCCAGCAGCTTAAGCGGGACAGGGGATGGCTACACCTTC	TRBV7-9	14	TRBJ1-2	TRBD1	once
CSASQGASEKLFF	TGCAGTGCCAGTCAGGGGGCCAGCGAAAAACTGTTTTTT	TRBV20-1	13	TRBJ1-4	TRBD1	.
CASTGARDEQYF	TGTGCCAGTACTGGGGCACGGGACGAGCAGTACTTC	TRBV19	12	TRBJ2-7	.	once
CASSQTGHEQYF	TGTGCCAGCAGCCAAACGGGCCACGAGCAGTACTTC	TRBV27	12	TRBJ2-7	.	.
CASSLFGSLITEAFF	TGTGCCAGCAGTTTATTTGGGTCTCTTATCACTGAAGCTTTCTTT	TRBV27	15	TRBJ1-1	.	.
CASSSLGTGVSNQPQHF	TGTGCCAGCAGTTCCCTCGGGACAGGTGTTAGCAATCAGCCCCAGCATTTT	TRBV27	17	TRBJ1-5	TRBD1	.
CASSYSGGTGELFF	TGTGCCAGCAGTTACTCAGGGGGCACCGGGGAGCTGTTTTTT	TRBV6-5	14	TRBJ2-2	.	.
CASSSSGRAINEQFF	TGCGCCAGCAGTTCGAGTGGGAGGGCCATAAATGAGCAGTTCTTC	TRBV5-1	15	TRBJ2-1	TRBD2	once
CASSSGTGGQETQYF	TGTGCCAGCAGCTCCGGGACAGGGGGACAAGAGACCCAGTACTTC	TRBV7-9	15	TRBJ2-5	TRBD1	.
CSVNRDEDYEQYF	TGCAGCGTGAACCGGGACGAAGACTACGAGCAGTACTTC	TRBV29-1	13	TRBJ2-7	.	.
CASSIGLAGTVYNEQFF	TGTGCCAGTAGTATTGGACTAGCGGGAACTGTTTACAATGAGCAGTTCTTC	TRBV19	17	TRBJ2-1	TRBD2	.
CASSRDGASPGETQYF	TGTGCCAGCAGCAGAGACGGTGCCAGCCCGGGAGAGACCCAGTACTTC	TRBV7-3	16	TRBJ2-5	.	.
CASSITGAGYTF	TGTGCCAGTAGTATAACAGGGGCTGGCTACACCTTC	TRBV19	12	TRBJ1-2	TRBD1	few
CASSLQGWHTEAFF	TGTGCCAGCAGCTTGCAGGGGTGGCACACTGAAGCTTTCTTT	TRBV5-6	14	TRBJ1-1	.	.
CASSPGSHYEQYF	TGTGCCAGTAGTCCGGGCTCTCATTACGAGCAGTACTTC	TRBV19	13	TRBJ2-7	.	.
CASRRFGTSGRRQETQYF	TGTGCCAGCAGGAGGTTCGGGACTAGCGGGAGGCGTCAAGAGACCCAGTACTTC	TRBV21-1	18	TRBJ2-5	.	.
CASSLKRDSLSYNEQFF	TGCGCCAGCAGCTTAAAGAGGGACAGTCTTTCTTACAATGAGCAGTTCTTC	TRBV5-1	17	TRBJ2-1	TRBD1	few
CAWSVSGYEQYF	TGTGCCTGGAGTGTGAGTGGGTACGAGCAGTACTTC	TRBV30	12	TRBJ2-7	.	few
CASSFRTYEQYF	TGTGCCAGCAGTTTTCGGACTTACGAGCAGTACTTC	TRBV12-3/TRBV12-4	12	TRBJ2-7	.	.
CATSREAGSGANVLTF	TGTGCCACCAGCAGGGAAGCAGGCTCTGGGGCCAACGTCCTGACTTTC	TRBV15	16	TRBJ2-6	.	.
CASSPLPLSGSYEQYF	TGTGCCAGCTCACCACTCCCCTTGTCGGGGTCCTACGAGCAGTACTTC	TRBV18	16	TRBJ2-7	.	.
CASSLGVVVETQYF	TGTGCCAGCAGTTTAGGAGTAGTTGTGGAGACCCAGTACTTC	TRBV7-6	14	TRBJ2-5	.	once
CSVGGQGAYEQYF	TGCAGCGTTGGCGGACAGGGGGCTTACGAGCAGTACTTC	TRBV29-1	13	TRBJ2-7	TRBD1	.
CSARETGAGASEQFF	TGCAGTGCTCGTGAGACGGGGGCGGGAGCCTCTGAGCAGTTCTTC	TRBV20-1	15	TRBJ2-1	.	.
CAATWGTLGGELFF	TGCGCCGCCACCTGGGGGACCCTCGGAGGGGAGCTGTTTTTT	TRBV5-1	14	TRBJ2-2	.	.
CASSLGGDEQFF	TGTGCCAGCAGCTTAGGAGGAGATGAGCAGTTCTTC	TRBV7-6	12	TRBJ2-1	.	.
CASKGYGLAGLTDTQYF	TGTGCCAGTAAGGGGTATGGCCTAGCGGGGCTCACAGATACGCAGTATTTT	TRBV19	17	TRBJ2-3	TRBD2	.
CASTLSEALTGGTEAFF	TGTGCCAGCACCTTATCCGAAGCGTTGACAGGGGGCACTGAAGCTTTCTTT	TRBV7-9	17	TRBJ1-1	TRBD1	.
CAIVGAGYTEAFF	TGTGCCATCGTGGGGGCTGGGTACACTGAAGCTTTCTTT	TRBV12-3/TRBV12-4	13	TRBJ1-1	.	.
CSASGTGMGNYGYTF	TGCAGTGCTAGTGGGACAGGGATGGGTAACTATGGCTACACCTTC	TRBV20-1	15	TRBJ1-2	TRBD1	.
CASSASGRAGDTQYF	TGCGCCAGCAGTGCTAGCGGGAGGGCTGGAGATACGCAGTATTTT	TRBV4-1	15	TRBJ2-3	TRBD2	few
CASSADIAGQPQHF	TGTGCCAGCAGCGCGGACATAGCAGGGCAGCCCCAGCATTTT	TRBV6-5	14	TRBJ1-5	.	.
CASRRTSGGNNEQFF	TGTGCCAGCAGGCGTACTAGCGGGGGTAATAATGAGCAGTTCTTC	TRBV7-9	15	TRBJ2-1	TRBD2	once
CASSLVFSATNEKLFF	TGCGCCAGCAGCTTGGTCTTCAGTGCAACTAATGAAAAACTGTTTTTT	TRBV5-1	16	TRBJ1-4	.	.
CASSRTGAGMGREQYF	TGCGCCAGCAGTCGGACAGGGGCCGGGATGGGGAGGGAGCAGTACTTC	TRBV5-1	16	TRBJ2-7	TRBD1	.
CASSKGGTGSCGNTIYF	TGTGCCAGCAGCAAAGGTGGGACAGGGTCTTGTGGAAACACCATATATTTT	TRBV21-1	17	TRBJ1-3	.	.
CASSQVPAGLPRDTQYF	TGCGCCAGCAGCCAAGTCCCAGCGGGACTGCCCAGGGATACGCAGTATTTT	TRBV4-1	17	TRBJ2-3	TRBD2	.